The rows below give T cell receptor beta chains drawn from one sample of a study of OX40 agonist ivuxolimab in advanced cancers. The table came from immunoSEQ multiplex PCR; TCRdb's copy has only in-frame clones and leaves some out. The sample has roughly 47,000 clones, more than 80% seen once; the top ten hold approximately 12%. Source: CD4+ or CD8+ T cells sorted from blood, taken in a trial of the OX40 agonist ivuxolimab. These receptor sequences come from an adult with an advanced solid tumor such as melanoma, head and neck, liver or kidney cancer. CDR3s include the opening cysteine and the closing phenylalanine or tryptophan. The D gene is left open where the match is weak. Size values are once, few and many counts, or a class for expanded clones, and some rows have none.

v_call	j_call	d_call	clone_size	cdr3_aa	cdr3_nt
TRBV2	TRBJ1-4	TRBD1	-	CASQTGAGEKLFF	TGTGCCAGCCAGACAGGGGCGGGGGAAAAACTGTTTTTT
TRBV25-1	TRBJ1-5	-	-	CASSELEGNQPQHF	TGTGCCAGCAGTGAATTAGAGGGCAATCAGCCCCAGCATTTT
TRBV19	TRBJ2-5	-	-	CASSMSPETQYF	TGTGCCAGTAGTATGTCTCCCGAGACCCAGTACTTC
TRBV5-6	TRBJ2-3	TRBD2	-	CASSYPGSGRMGTDTQYF	TGTGCCAGCAGCTATCCCGGAAGCGGGAGGATGGGCACAGATACGCAGTATTTT
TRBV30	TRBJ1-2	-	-	CAWQTYGYTF	TGTGCCTGGCAAACCTATGGCTACACCTTC
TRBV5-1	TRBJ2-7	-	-	CASSPEGGPISYEQYF	TGCGCCAGCAGCCCCGAGGGGGGCCCCATCTCCTACGAGCAGTACTTC
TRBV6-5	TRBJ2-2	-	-	CASSYSSGGSGELFF	TGTGCCAGCAGTTACTCGAGTGGTGGCAGCGGGGAGCTGTTTTTT
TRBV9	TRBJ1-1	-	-	CASNEAGVTEAFF	TGTGCCAGCAATGAGGCAGGGGTGACTGAAGCTTTCTTT
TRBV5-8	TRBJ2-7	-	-	CAPGYAEQYF	TGTGCCCCCGGCTATGCCGAGCAGTACTTC
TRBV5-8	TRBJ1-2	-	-	CASSPAGELGYGYTF	TGTGCCAGCAGCCCGGCGGGGGAACTTGGCTATGGCTACACCTTC
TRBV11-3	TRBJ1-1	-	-	CASSLVKGLVTEAFF	TGTGCCAGCAGCTTAGTCAAGGGGCTAGTCACTGAAGCTTTCTTT
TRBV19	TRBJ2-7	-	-	CASSILTGTETYEQYF	TGTGCCAGTAGTATCCTAACCGGGACGGAGACCTACGAGCAGTACTTC
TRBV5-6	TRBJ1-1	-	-	CASSFAPGLHVNTEAFF	TGTGCCAGCAGCTTCGCTCCGGGACTCCACGTGAACACTGAAGCTTTCTTT
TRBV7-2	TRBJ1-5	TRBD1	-	CASSLGTENQPQHF	TGTGCCAGCAGCCTCGGGACAGAGAATCAGCCCCAGCATTTT
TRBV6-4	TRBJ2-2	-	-	CASSVSFTGELFF	TGTGCCAGCAGTGTGTCTTTCACCGGGGAGCTGTTTTTT
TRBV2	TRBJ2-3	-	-	CASSEIGRETDTQYF	TGTGCCAGCAGTGAAATCGGCAGGGAGACAGATACGCAGTATTTT
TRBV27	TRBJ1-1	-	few	CASGTTEAFF	TGTGCCAGCGGTACGACTGAAGCTTTCTTT
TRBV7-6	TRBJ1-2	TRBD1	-	CASSSTGPRTGEDGYTF	TGTGCCAGCAGCTCAACGGGCCCACGGACAGGGGAAGATGGCTACACCTTC